This T cell receptor (beta chain) emerged from a study of blood T cell repertoires in COVID-19. Study-wide background: The United States, Italy and Spain provided the acute and convalescent COVID-19 samples. Sources were T cells, B-cell-depleted T cells, or PBMCs; the material itself was cDNA or gDNA.

The CDR3 is 15 amino acids. Germline-derived CDR1 and CDR2 are LGHDT and YNNKEL (reference sequence). V gave up 3 bases and J gave up 3 bases, with 14 bases separating them. In this sample, this clone turned up a few times. Study processing details: Estimation of nucleated cell counts relied on the amplification of reference gene primers. Profiling relied on immunoSEQ multiplex PCR, and the TCRdb table lists in-frame clones only, not all of them. That table furnishes V, J and clone size, whereas the DNA furnished D and trimming. The sample includes about 50,000 clones, 86% of them seen just once. The chain has TRBV3-1 (or the pseudogene TRBV3-2) and TRBJ1-2, with a possible D match to TRBD1 (6 bases). This receptor was identified in a human donor in a cohort sampled during active COVID-19. The sample was peripheral blood. This chain's CDR3 is CASSQNLQGYYGYTF. Here the CDR3 DNA reads TGTGCCAGCAGCCAGAACTTACAGGGTTACTATGGCTACACCTTC.